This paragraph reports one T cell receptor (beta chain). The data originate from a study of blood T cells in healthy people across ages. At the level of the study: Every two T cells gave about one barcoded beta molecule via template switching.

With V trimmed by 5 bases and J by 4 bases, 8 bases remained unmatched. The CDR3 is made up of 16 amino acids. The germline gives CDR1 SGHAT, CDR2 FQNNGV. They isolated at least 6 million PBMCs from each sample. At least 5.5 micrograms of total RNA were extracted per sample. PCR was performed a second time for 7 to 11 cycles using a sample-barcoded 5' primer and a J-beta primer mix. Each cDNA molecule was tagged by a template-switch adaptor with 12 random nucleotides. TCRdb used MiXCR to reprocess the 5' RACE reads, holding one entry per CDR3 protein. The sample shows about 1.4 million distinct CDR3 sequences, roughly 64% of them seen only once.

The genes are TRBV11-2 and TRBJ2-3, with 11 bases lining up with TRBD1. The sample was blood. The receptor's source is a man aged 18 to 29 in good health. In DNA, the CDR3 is TGTGCCAGCAGCGGCGTCAGGACAGGGGGCCCAGATACGCAGTATTTT. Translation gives CASSGVRTGGPDTQYF.